The clone carrying this TCR beta chain was found once. Its specificity is not known. The sample originates from a study of T cell clones after liver transplantation. Turning to the study itself: Pre-transplant mixed lymphocyte reactions yielded third-party-reactive TCRbeta sequences as comparators for graft-donor-reactive sequences. HCV positivity affected three of eight recipients; the rest lacked autoimmune or viral indications. Tolerance: complete withdrawal held at least one year, liver enzymes staying within twice normal. Notes on the study in general: A significant post-transplant drop in circulating graft-donor-reactive CD4 TCRbeta sequences occurred in most of the 8 subjects.

In germline, CDR1 is MNHNS, CDR2 SASEGT. V shed 4 bases and J shed 0 bases, with 14 bases lying between them. This CDR3 has 16 amino acids. Produced via immunoSEQ multiplex PCR; TCRdb's table is partial and in-frame only. The sample records over 50,000 clones, about 81% being singletons. This sequence originates from a human donor who received a liver transplant. The rearrangement joins TRBV6-1 to TRBJ2-3; D gene ambiguous. Sequences were derived from CD4+ T cells from blood, sampled before liver transplant. The CDR3 DNA is TGTGCCAGCAGTGTAAGGTCGGATTTCAGCACAGATACGCAGTATTTT. This codes for CASSVRSDFSTDTQYF.